The entry below describes one TCR beta chain. Its antigen remains unknown. After expansion with viral peptide pools in the ViraFEST assay, antigen-specific CD4+ T cells were sequenced. It was after approximately 10 days of culture that CD4+ T cells were isolated. Two doses of BNT162b2 or mRNA-1273 vaccine were administered to participants. The germline V and J ends were trimmed by 2 bases and 0 bases, with 20 bases remaining between them. The CDR3 has 19 amino acids. Germline V gene data show CDR1 as SEHNR and CDR2 as FQNEAQ (reference sequence). The sample originates from a study of vaccination effects on CD4 cells after COVID-19. Using immunoSEQ multiplex PCR, the repertoire was profiled, and TCRdb retains in-frame clones only, with some absent. Here the sample spans 25,000 or so clones, less than 75% being singletons.

This chain links TRBV7-9 with TRBJ2-4; D unresolved. This sequence was found in a human donor who received a COVID-19 vaccine. Here the sequenced sample was CD4+ T cells from PBMCs cultured with SARS-CoV-2 spike peptides, taken after COVID-19 vaccination. The CDR3 DNA reads as TGTGCCAGCAGCTTACTCAAGCGCACAGAACCTCTAGCCAAAAACATTCAGTACTTC. Its protein is CASSLLKRTEPLAKNIQYF.